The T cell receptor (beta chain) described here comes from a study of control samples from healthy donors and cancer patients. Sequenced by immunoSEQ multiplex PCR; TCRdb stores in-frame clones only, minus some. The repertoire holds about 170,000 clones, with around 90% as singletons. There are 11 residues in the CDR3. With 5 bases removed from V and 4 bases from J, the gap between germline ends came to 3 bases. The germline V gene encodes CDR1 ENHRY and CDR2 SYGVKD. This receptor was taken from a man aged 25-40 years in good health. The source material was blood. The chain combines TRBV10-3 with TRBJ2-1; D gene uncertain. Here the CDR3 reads CAISQYNEQFF. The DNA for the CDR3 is TGTGCCATCAGTCAATACAATGAGCAGTTCTTC.